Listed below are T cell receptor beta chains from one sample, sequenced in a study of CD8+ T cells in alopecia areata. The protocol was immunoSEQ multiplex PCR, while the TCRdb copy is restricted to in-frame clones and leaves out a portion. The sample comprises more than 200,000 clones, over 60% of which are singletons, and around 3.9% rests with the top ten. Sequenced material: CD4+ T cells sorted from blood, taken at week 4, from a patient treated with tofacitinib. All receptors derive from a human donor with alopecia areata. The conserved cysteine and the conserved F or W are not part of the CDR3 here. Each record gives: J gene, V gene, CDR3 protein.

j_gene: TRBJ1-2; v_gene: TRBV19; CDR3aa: ASSLQGNGYT
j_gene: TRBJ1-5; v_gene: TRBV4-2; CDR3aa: ASSQDAGLNQPQH
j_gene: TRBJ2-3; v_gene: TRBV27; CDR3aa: ASSLVGLAGGTDTQY
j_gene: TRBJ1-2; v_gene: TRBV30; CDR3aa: AWRGSWGYT
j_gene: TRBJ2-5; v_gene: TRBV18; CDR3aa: ASSPTVMRETQY
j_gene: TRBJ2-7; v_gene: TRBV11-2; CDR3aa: ASSRIDWGEQY
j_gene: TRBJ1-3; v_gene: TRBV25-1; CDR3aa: ASSGTGEGTIY
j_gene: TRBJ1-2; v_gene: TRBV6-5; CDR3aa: ASSFIGKSGYT
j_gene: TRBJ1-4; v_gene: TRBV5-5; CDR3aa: ASSSAGWNEKLF
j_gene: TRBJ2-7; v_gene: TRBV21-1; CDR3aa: ATSAVSYEQY
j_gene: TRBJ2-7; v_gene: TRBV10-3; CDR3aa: AISETGGWNEQY
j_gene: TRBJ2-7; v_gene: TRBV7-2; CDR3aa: ASSFENSGFYEQY
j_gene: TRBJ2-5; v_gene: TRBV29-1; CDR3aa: SVRQGASETQY
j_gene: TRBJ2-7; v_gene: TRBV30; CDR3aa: AWSDPRVPLWYEQY
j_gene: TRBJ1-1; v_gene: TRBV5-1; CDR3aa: ASSLGAEVVEAF
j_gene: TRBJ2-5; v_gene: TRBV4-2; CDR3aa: ASSQEYSQETQY
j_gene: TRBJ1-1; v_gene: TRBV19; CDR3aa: ASSIDADEAF
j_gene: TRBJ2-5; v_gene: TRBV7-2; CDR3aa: ASSLGGRETQY
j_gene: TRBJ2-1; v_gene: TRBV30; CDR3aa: AWSTGQRYNEQF
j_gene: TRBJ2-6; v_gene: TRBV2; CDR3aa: ASSLDSFSGANVLT
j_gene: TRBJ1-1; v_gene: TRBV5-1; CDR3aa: ASSWQESNTEAF
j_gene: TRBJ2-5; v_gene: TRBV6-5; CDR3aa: ASSGTGGETQY
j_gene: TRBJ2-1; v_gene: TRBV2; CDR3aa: ASTGSGGAYNEQF
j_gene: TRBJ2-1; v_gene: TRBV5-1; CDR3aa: ASAPGQGADRQF
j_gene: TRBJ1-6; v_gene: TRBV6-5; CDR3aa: ASTIRVGGSPLH
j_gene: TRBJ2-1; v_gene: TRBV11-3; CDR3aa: ASSRVPGFRADNEQF
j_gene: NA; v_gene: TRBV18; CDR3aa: ASSPPWEGYEQY
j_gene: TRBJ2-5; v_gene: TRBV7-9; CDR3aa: ASSGGQGFRAETQY
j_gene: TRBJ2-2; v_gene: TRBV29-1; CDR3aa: SVRPGQPNTGELF
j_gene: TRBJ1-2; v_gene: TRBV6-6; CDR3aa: ASSSSPFGSNYGYT
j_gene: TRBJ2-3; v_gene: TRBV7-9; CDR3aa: ASRSGGADTQY
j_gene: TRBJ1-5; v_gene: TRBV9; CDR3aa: ASSVLRGPAAPHRGQPQH
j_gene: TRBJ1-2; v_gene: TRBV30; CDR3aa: ASQGGNGYT
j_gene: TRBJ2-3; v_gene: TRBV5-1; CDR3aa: ASSSLTSTDTQY
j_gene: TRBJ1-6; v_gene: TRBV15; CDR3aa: ATSAQPTGSSPLH
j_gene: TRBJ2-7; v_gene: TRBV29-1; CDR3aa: SVGPDRGPYEQY
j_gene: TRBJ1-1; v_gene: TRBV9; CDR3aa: ASSSRSGGGTEAF
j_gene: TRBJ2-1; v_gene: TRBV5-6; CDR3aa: ASRGTTGPSRYDEQF
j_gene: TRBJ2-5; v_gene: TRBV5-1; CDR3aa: ASSLFPSGGEETQY
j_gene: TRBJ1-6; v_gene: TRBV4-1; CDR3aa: ASSPGTVEPPLH
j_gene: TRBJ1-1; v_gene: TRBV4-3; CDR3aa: ASSQEPVATQNTEAF
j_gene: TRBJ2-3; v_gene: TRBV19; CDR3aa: ASSSGGRTDTQY